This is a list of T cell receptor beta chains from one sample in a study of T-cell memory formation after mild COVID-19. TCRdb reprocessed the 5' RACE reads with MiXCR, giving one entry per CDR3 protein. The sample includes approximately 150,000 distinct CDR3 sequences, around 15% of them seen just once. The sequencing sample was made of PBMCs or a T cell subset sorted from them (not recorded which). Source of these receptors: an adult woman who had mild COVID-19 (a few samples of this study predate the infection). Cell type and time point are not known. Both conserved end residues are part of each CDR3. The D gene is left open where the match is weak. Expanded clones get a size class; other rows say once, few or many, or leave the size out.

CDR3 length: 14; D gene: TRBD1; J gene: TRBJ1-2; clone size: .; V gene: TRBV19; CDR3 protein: CASRPGTGANGYTF; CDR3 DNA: TGTGCCAGTAGACCCGGGACAGGGGCGAATGGCTACACCTTC
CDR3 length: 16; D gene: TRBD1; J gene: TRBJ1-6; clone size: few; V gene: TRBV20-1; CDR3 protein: CSARDSAARWNSPLHF; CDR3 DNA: TGCAGTGCCAGGGACAGCGCCGCCCGTTGGAATTCACCCCTCCACTTT
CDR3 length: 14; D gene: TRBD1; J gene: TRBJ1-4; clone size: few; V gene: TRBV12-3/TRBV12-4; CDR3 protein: CASSFRDRGEKLFF; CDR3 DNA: TGTGCCAGCAGTTTTAGGGACAGGGGTGAAAAACTGTTTTTT
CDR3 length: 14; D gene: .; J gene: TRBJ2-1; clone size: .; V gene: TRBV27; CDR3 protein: CASSLSGSHNEQFF; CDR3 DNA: TGTGCCAGCAGTTTATCGGGCAGCCACAATGAGCAGTTCTTC
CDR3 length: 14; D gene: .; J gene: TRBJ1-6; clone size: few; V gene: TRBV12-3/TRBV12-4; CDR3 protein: CASSFGNYNSPLHF; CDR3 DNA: TGTGCCAGCAGTTTCGGCAATTATAATTCACCCCTCCACTTT
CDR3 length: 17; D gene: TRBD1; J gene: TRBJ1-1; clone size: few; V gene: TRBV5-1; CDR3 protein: CASSLNARGLGNTEAFF; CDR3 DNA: TGCGCCAGCAGCTTGAATGCCAGGGGGCTAGGAAACACTGAAGCTTTCTTT
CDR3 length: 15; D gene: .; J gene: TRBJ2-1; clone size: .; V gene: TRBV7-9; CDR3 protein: CASSSHSGPYNEQFF; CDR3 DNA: TGTGCCAGCAGCTCTCATTCGGGACCCTACAATGAGCAGTTCTTC
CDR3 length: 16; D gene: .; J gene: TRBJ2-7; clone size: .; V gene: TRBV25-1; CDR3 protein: CASSFPGAGTTYEQYF; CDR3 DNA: TGTGCCAGCAGTTTCCCAGGGGCGGGGACAACTTACGAGCAGTACTTC
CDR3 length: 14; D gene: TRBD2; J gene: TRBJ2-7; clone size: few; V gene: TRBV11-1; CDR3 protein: CASSPSSGSYEQYF; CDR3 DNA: TGTGCCAGCAGCCCTTCTAGCGGGAGCTACGAGCAGTACTTC
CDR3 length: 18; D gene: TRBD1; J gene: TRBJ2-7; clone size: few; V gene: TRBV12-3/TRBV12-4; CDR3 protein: CASSLPTPAGGLSYEQYF; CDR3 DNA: TGTGCCAGCAGTTTACCCACACCCGCAGGGGGCTTATCCTACGAGCAGTACTTC
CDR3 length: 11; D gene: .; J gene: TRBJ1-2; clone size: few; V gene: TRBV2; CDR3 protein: CATVLGPGYTF; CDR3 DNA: TGTGCCACCGTACTAGGCCCTGGCTACACCTTC
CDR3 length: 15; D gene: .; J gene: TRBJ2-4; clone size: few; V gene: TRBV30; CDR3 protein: CAWAPRLGAKNIQYF; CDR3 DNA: TGTGCCTGGGCCCCCCGGCTGGGCGCCAAAAACATTCAGTACTTC
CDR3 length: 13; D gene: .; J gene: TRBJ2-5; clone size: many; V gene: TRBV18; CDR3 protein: CASSDSLQETQYF; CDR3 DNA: TGTGCCAGCTCGGACAGCCTCCAAGAGACCCAGTACTTC
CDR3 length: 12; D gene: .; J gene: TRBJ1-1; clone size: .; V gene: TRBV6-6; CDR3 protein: CASNGADTEAFF; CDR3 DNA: TGTGCCAGCAATGGGGCGGACACTGAAGCTTTCTTT
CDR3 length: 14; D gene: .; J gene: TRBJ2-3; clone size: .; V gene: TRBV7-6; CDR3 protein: CASSSGLGTDTQYF; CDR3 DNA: TGTGCCAGCAGCTCGGGACTTGGTACAGATACGCAGTATTTT
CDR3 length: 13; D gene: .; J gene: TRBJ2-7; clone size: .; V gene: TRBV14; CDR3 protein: CASSQAGTYEQYF; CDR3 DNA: TGTGCCAGCAGCCAAGCGGGGACCTACGAGCAGTACTTC
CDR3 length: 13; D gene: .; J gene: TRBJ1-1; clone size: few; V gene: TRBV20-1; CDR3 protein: CSARGRVNTEAFF; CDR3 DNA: TGCAGTGCTAGGGGTAGGGTGAACACTGAAGCTTTCTTT
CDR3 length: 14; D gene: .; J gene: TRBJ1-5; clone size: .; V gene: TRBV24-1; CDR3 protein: CATSGDSGRQPQHF; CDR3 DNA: TGTGCCACCAGCGGGGATTCAGGGCGACAGCCCCAGCATTTT
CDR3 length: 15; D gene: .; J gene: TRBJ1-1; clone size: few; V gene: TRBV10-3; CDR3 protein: CAISESQDLNTEAFF; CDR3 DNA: TGTGCCATCAGTGAGTCACAGGATTTGAACACTGAAGCTTTCTTT
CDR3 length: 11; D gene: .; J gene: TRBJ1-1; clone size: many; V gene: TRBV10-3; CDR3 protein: CASSGRTEAFF; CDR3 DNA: TGTGCCTCCTCAGGGAGAACTGAAGCTTTCTTT
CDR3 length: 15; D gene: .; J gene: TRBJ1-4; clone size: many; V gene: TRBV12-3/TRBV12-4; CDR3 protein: CASSPDGSLNEKLFF; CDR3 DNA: TGTGCCAGCAGTCCCGATGGGTCCTTAAATGAAAAACTGTTTTTT
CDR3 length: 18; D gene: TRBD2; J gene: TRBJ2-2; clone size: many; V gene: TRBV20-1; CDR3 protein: CSARDERLAGLNTGELFF; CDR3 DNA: TGCAGTGCTAGAGATGAGCGACTAGCGGGTCTGAACACCGGGGAGCTGTTTTTT
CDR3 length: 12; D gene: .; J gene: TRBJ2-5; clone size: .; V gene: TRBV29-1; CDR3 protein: CSVLRGQETQYF; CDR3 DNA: TGCAGCGTTCTTCGGGGTCAAGAGACCCAGTACTTC
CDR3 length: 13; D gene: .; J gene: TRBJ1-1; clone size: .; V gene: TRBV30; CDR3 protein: CAWSGPGNTEAFF; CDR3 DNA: TGTGCCTGGAGTGGACCCGGAAACACTGAAGCTTTCTTT
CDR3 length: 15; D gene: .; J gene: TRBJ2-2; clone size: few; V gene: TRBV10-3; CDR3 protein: CAIKGSLANTGELFF; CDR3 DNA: TGTGCCATCAAGGGCAGTCTCGCGAACACCGGGGAGCTGTTTTTT
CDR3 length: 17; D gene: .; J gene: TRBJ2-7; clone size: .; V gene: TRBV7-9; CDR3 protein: CASSPNGTRTTLRGQYF; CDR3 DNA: TGTGCCAGCAGCCCCAACGGGACACGGACTACACTACGAGGGCAGTACTTC
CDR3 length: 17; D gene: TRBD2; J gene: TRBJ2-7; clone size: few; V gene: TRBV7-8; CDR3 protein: CASSFRSTSGSSYEQYF; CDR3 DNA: TGTGCCAGCAGCTTCCGATCAACTAGCGGGAGCTCCTACGAGCAGTACTTC
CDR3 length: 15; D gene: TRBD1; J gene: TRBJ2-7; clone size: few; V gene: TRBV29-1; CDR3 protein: CSVEEDRLNSYEQYF; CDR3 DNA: TGCAGCGTTGAAGAGGACAGGTTGAACTCCTACGAGCAGTACTTC
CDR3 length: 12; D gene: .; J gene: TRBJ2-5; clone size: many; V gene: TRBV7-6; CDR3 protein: CASSFLQETQYF; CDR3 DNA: TGTGCCAGCAGCTTTCTTCAAGAGACCCAGTACTTC
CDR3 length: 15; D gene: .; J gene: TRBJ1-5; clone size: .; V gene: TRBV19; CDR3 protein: CASSMGVGGNQPQHF; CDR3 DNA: TGTGCCAGTAGTATGGGTGTTGGAGGCAATCAGCCCCAGCATTTT
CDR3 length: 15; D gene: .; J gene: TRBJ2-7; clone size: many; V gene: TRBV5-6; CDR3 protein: CASSFRHPASYEQYF; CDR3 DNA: TGTGCCAGCAGCTTCCGACACCCAGCCTCCTACGAGCAGTACTTC
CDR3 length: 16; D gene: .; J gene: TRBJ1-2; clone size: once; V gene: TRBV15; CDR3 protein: CATSPASQGRSYGYTF; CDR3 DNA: TGTGCCACCAGCCCCGCATCCCAGGGACGGAGCTATGGCTACACCTTC
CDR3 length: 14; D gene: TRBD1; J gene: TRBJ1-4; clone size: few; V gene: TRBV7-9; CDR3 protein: CASSLGQGREKLFF; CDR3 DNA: TGTGCCAGCAGCTTGGGACAGGGTCGAGAAAAACTGTTTTTT
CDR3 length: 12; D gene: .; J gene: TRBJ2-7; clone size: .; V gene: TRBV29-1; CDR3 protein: CSAGKERYEQYF; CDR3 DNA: TGCAGCGCTGGTAAAGAGCGATACGAGCAGTACTTC
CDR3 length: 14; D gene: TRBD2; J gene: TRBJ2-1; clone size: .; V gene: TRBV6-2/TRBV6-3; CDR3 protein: CASSHGLAGGEQFF; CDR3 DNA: TGTGCCAGCAGTCACGGACTAGCGGGAGGGGAGCAGTTCTTC
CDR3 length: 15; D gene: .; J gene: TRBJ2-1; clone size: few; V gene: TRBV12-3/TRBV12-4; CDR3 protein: CASRLSYLGYNEQFF; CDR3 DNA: TGTGCCAGCAGACTTTCCTACCTGGGCTACAATGAGCAGTTCTTC
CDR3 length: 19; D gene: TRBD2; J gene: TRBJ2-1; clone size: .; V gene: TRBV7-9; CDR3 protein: CASSSGTSGGAVFYNEQFF; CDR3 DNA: TGTGCCAGCAGCTCCGGGACTAGCGGGGGGGCCGTTTTTTACAATGAGCAGTTCTTC
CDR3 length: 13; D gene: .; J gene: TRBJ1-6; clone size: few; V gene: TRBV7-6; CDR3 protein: CASSLGSSSPLHF; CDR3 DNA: TGTGCCAGCAGCTTAGGATCTAGTTCACCCCTCCACTTT
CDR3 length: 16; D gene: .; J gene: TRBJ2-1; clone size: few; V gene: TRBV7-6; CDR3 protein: CASSFRLGSSYNEQFF; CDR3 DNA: TGTGCCAGCAGCTTTAGACTGGGGAGCTCCTACAATGAGCAGTTCTTC
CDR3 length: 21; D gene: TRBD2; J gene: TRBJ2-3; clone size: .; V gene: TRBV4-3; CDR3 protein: CASRAKFGRTSGRISTDTQYF; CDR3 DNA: TGCGCCAGCAGGGCAAAATTCGGGCGGACTAGCGGGAGGATTAGCACAGATACGCAGTATTTT
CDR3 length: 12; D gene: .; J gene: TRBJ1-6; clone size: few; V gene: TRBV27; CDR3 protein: CASSPQGSPLHF; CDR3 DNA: TGTGCCAGCAGTCCCCAGGGTTCACCCCTCCACTTT
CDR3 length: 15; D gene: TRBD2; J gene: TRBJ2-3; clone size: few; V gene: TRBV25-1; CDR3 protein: CASSPRGGRTDTQYF; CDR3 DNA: TGTGCCAGCAGCCCCCGGGGGGGTCGCACAGATACGCAGTATTTT
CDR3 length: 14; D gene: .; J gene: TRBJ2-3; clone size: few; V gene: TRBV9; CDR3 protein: CASSVGVAGDTQYF; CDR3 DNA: TGTGCCAGCAGCGTAGGAGTGGCGGGAGATACGCAGTATTTT
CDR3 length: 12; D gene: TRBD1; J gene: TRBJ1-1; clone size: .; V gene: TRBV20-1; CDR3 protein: CSARTGPTEAFF; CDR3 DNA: TGCAGTGCTAGGACAGGGCCCACTGAAGCTTTCTTT
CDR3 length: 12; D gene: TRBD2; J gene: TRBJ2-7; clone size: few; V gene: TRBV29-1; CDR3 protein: CSVAGGPYEQYF; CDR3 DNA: TGCAGCGTTGCGGGGGGTCCCTACGAGCAGTACTTC
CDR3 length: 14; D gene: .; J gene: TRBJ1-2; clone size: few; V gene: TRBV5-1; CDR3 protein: CASSTGTGISGYTF; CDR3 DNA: TGCGCCAGCAGCACTGGTACGGGTATCTCTGGCTACACCTTC
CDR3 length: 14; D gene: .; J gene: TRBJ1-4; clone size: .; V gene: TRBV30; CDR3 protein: CAWSALGQNEKLFF; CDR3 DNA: TGTGCCTGGAGTGCCCTTGGACAGAATGAAAAACTGTTTTTT
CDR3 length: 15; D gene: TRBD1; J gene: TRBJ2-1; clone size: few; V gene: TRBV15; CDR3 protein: CATSSRQGSHNEQFF; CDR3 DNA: TGTGCCACCAGCAGCCGACAGGGGAGTCACAATGAGCAGTTCTTC
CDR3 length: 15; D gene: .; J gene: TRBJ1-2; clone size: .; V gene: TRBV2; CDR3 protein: CASSESILAPHGYTF; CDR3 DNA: TGTGCCAGCAGTGAAAGCATTTTAGCCCCGCATGGCTACACCTTC
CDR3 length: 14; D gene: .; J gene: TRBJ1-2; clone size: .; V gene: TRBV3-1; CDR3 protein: CASSQDQAGRGYTF; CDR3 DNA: TGTGCCAGCAGCCAAGATCAGGCAGGCCGTGGCTACACCTTC